This is a list of T cell receptor beta chains from one sample in a study of T cell repertoires in cytomegalovirus infection. TCRdb processed the reads anew with MiXCR; each CDR3 protein has one entry. The table lists about 490,000 distinct CDR3 sequences, about 30% of them singletons, with approximately 13% in the top ten. Sequenced input: PBMCs. Source of these receptors: a human donor in good health (CMV status not recorded). Some clones in this sample may be carry-over from other donors' samples. Each CDR3 is given with its conserved first and last residue. The D gene is left open where the match is weak. Clone sizes are given selectively: once, few, many, or a class where the clone is expanded.

TRBD1 | . | TRBJ2-4 | TRBV28 | TGTGCCAGCAATAATAACAGGGGCAACATTCAGTACTTC | CASNNNRGNIQYF
. | many | TRBJ2-1 | TRBV7-8 | TGTGCCAGCAGCTTAGCTCTAGCCCCTACGAATGAGCAGTTCTTC | CASSLALAPTNEQFF
. | . | TRBJ2-1 | TRBV28 | TGTGCCAGCAACGCCGGACGGGTTGGGTCCTACAATGAGCAGTTCTTC | CASNAGRVGSYNEQFF
TRBD2 | few | TRBJ2-3 | TRBV7-3 | TGTGCCAGCAGCCCCCTCCGACTAGCGGGAGAGTATACGCAGTATTTT | CASSPLRLAGEYTQYF
. | . | TRBJ1-1 | TRBV20-1 | TGCAGTGCTAGAGACCAGGAAGGTTTCAACACTGAAGCTTTCTTT | CSARDQEGFNTEAFF
. | . | TRBJ2-2 | TRBV7-2 | TGTGCCAGCAGCTTTAGACCGAACACCGGGGAGCTGTTTTTT | CASSFRPNTGELFF
. | . | TRBJ2-1 | TRBV10-1 | TGCGCCAGCAGTACCTCCGGGGGGCCGGGGAATGAGCAGTTCTTC | CASSTSGGPGNEQFF
. | few | TRBJ2-7 | TRBV7-2 | TGTGCCAGCAGCTTAGCGACAGGGACTCCCTACGAGCAGTACTTC | CASSLATGTPYEQYF
TRBD1 | few | TRBJ2-2 | TRBV7-3 | TGTGCCAGCAGCCCGGGACAGACTTACACCGGGGAGCTGTTTTTT | CASSPGQTYTGELFF
TRBD2 | many | TRBJ2-5 | TRBV6-1 | TGTGCCAGCAAGAGGACTAGCGGGAATGTTGAGACCCAGTACTTC | CASKRTSGNVETQYF
TRBD2 | few | TRBJ2-7 | TRBV12-3/TRBV12-4 | TGTGCCAGCAGCTTTGGCTCTAGCGGGATCTACGAGCAGTACTTC | CASSFGSSGIYEQYF
. | . | TRBJ1-5 | TRBV30 | TGTGCCTGGAGTCAGAACAGCAATCAGCCCCAGCATTTT | CAWSQNSNQPQHF
. | . | TRBJ2-5 | TRBV5-4 | TGTGCCAGCCATTCCCGGGGGCAGGGAGAGACCCAGTACTTC | CASHSRGQGETQYF
. | . | TRBJ2-5 | TRBV10-1 | TGCGCCAGCAGTGAAGTCCCGTGGGGGACCCAGTACTTC | CASSEVPWGTQYF
. | many | TRBJ2-5 | TRBV29-1 | TGCAGCGTTGCGCTCCGGGGGGAGACCCAGTACTTC | CSVALRGETQYF
. | . | TRBJ1-1 | TRBV19 | TGTGCCAGTAGTATCAGGCAGGCTCGTGAAGCTTTCTTT | CASSIRQAREAFF
TRBD2 | . | TRBJ2-7 | TRBV2 | TGTGCCAGCAGCCCGGGACTAGCGGGGTGGTCAGAATACGAGCAGTACTTC | CASSPGLAGWSEYEQYF
. | few | TRBJ1-1 | TRBV6-2/TRBV6-3 | TGTGCCAGCAGTTACGAGTACAGGGTGAGTGATACTGAAGCTTTCTTT | CASSYEYRVSDTEAFF
. | few | TRBJ2-2 | TRBV7-8 | TGTGCCAGCAGCTTAGGTGTCGGAGGCGGGGAGCTGTTTTTT | CASSLGVGGGELFF
TRBD1 | many | TRBJ1-2 | TRBV7-2 | TGTGCCAGCAGCGAAAGACAGGGAGAGAGTGGCTACACCTTC | CASSERQGESGYTF
. | . | TRBJ1-1 | TRBV6-2/TRBV6-3 | TGTGCCAGCAGAACGATCAGGATCCCATTGAACACTGAAGCTTTCTTT | CASRTIRIPLNTEAFF
. | . | TRBJ2-3 | TRBV14 | TGTGCCAGCAGCCAAGCCCCCCCCGGGCAAGATACGCAGTATTTT | CASSQAPPGQDTQYF
. | . | TRBJ1-5 | TRBV20-1 | TGCAGTGCTAGAGTCAGGTTTAGCAATCAGCCCCAGCATTTT | CSARVRFSNQPQHF
TRBD2 | many | TRBJ2-2 | TRBV7-2 | TGTGCCAGCAGCTTAGTAGCGGGAGGTAACACCGGGGAGCTGTTTTTT | CASSLVAGGNTGELFF
. | many | TRBJ1-5 | TRBV12-3/TRBV12-4 | TGTGCCAGCAGTCCAACAGGGATCATCAATCAGCCCCAGCATTTT | CASSPTGIINQPQHF
TRBD1 | . | TRBJ1-4 | TRBV28 | TGTGCCAGCAGCACTCCCGGGACAGGGAATGAAAAACTGTTTTTT | CASSTPGTGNEKLFF
TRBD2 | many | TRBJ2-1 | TRBV7-9 | TGTGCCAGCAGCTTAGGGACTAGCGAACCCTACAATGAGCAGTTCTTC | CASSLGTSEPYNEQFF
TRBD2 | . | TRBJ2-5 | TRBV11-2 | TGTGCCAGCAGCGCCTGGACTAGCACCCAAGAGACCCAGTACTTC | CASSAWTSTQETQYF
. | few | TRBJ2-4 | TRBV12-3/TRBV12-4 | TGTGCCAGCAGTTTAGCGCCACAGGGAGGACTCCTCCTAGCCAAAAACATTCAGTACTTC | CASSLAPQGGLLLAKNIQYF
TRBD2 | . | TRBJ2-1 | TRBV7-6 | TGTGCCAGCAGCTTAGAAGCCCAAGGAGGACTAGCTTACAATGAGCAGTTCTTC | CASSLEAQGGLAYNEQFF
TRBD2 | few | TRBJ2-1 | TRBV6-2/TRBV6-3 | TGTGCCAGCAGTTACCGACTAGCGGGATTTGAGGGTGAGCAGTTCTTC | CASSYRLAGFEGEQFF
. | . | TRBJ2-1 | TRBV19 | TGTGCCAGTAGCCAACTCAAGGGGGGCAATGAGCAGTTCTTC | CASSQLKGGNEQFF